The 11 T cell receptor beta chains presented below share a single source sample, sequenced in a study of vaccination effects on CD4 cells after COVID-19. The assay was immunoSEQ multiplex PCR, and TCRdb's table has in-frame clones only and misses some. The sample lists around 50,000 clones, 67% occurring once. CD4+ T cell isolation took place after about 11 days of culture. These receptors' antigens are unknown. Sequenced here: CD4+ T cells from PBMCs cultured without peptide, sampled before COVID-19 vaccination. Receptors originate from a human donor who received a COVID-19 vaccine.

The V gene is TRBV5-6, the J gene TRBJ1-5; D possibly corresponds to TRBD1 (6 bases). The CDR3 extends over 16 amino acids. The V end was cut by 4 bases, the J end by 2 bases, with 16 bases between. Germline values: CDR1 SGHDT, CDR2 YYEEEE. The CDR3 sequence is CASSRSGQPGNQPQHF. CDR3 DNA sequence: TGTGCCAGCAGCCGAAGCGGACAGCCGGGCAATCAGCCCCAGCATTTT. The entire variable domain, with the rest obtained from reference TRBV5-6 and TRBJ1-5, is as follows: DAGVTQSPTHLIKTRGQQVTLRCSPKSGHDTVSWYQQALGQGPQFIFQYYEEEERQRGNFPDRFSGHQFPNYSSELNVNALLLGDSALYLCASSRSGQPGNQPQHFGDGTRLSIL.

This clone was detected a few times. V gene TRBV18 combines with J gene TRBJ1-1; TRBD1 matches 8 bases. The germline gives CDR1 KGHSH, CDR2 LQKENI. The CDR3 extends over 15 amino acids. With V trimmed by 3 bases and J by 1 base, 4 bases remained unmatched. The CDR3: CASSPYQGANTEAFF. The CDR3 nucleotides read TGTGCCAGCTCACCCTATCAGGGGGCGAACACTGAAGCTTTCTTT. The whole variable domain, filled in from reference TRBV18 and TRBJ1-1, reads NAGVMQNPRHLVRRRGQEARLRCSPMKGHSHVYWYRQLPEEGLKFMVYLQKENIIDESGMPKERFSAEFPKEGPSILRIQQVVRGDSAAYFCASSPYQGANTEAFFGQGTRLTVV.

This rearrangement joins TRBV24-1 to TRBJ2-1; no clear D gene. CDR3 length: 16 residues. Between the trimmed V and J ends, which lost 0 bases and 0 bases, there was a span of 8 bases. In germline, CDR1 is KGHDR, CDR2 SFDVKD. CDR3 coding DNA: TGTGCCACCAGTGATTTGATGACGAGCTCCTACAATGAGCAGTTCTTC. Its protein is CATSDLMTSSYNEQFF.

The rearrangement joins TRBV5-1 to TRBJ2-1; 10 positions match TRBD2. The CDR3 runs to 16 residues. V shed 3 bases and J 9 bases; nucleotides not matched to a gene: 12. Germline V lookup: CDR1 SGHRS, CDR2 YFSETQ. The CDR3 sequence is CASSSRALAGASEQFF. In nucleotides, the CDR3 is TGCGCCAGCAGCTCCCGGGCCCTAGCGGGAGCGAGTGAGCAGTTCTTC.

The rearrangement links TRBV18 to TRBJ1-6; 7 bases agree with TRBD1. Per germline, CDR1 KGHSH and CDR2 LQKENI. The CDR3 covers 15 residues. V lost 4 bases and J lost 11; bases outside the gene matches: 11. The CDR3 DNA sequence: TGTGCCAGCTCACTCACAGGGGCCCTCACGGCACCCCTCCACTTT. Amino acid sequence: CASSLTGALTAPLHF.

The gene calls are TRBV7-9 and TRBJ1-1; TRBD1 aligns across 9 bases. Germline V gene data show CDR1 as SEHNR and CDR2 as FQNEAQ (reference sequence). The CDR3 is 18 residues long. V was pared by 6 bases and J by 4 bases, with 18 bases of the junction left unmatched. This CDR3 is CASRVPGQGERLGTEAFF. In DNA form, the CDR3 reads TGTGCCAGCAGGGTACCGGGACAGGGAGAGCGCTTAGGCACTGAAGCTTTCTTT. The full variable domain, in which reference TRBV7-9 and TRBJ1-1 provide the parts outside the CDR3, is DTGVSQNPRHKITKRGQNVTFRCDPISEHNRLYWYRQTLGQGPEFLTYFQNEAQLEKSRLLSDRFSAERPKGSFSTLEIQRTEQGDSAMYLCASRVPGQGERLGTEAFFGQGTRLTVV.

The table lists this clone with a few counts. V usage is TRBV28 and J usage is TRBJ1-2; no definite D call. Germline V gives CDR1 MDHEN, CDR2 SYDVKM. The CDR3 covers 12 residues. Trimming took 2 bases from V and 8 from J, leaving 9 bases between them. CDR3 nucleotides: TGTGCCAGCAGTTTACGGGGATACGGCTACACCTTC. Protein: CASSLRGYGYTF.

This CDR3 is CASSLGTGREETQYF. The CDR3 DNA follows: TGCGCCAGCAGCTTGGGAACCGGGCGTGAAGAGACCCAGTACTTC. The rearrangement links TRBV5-1 to TRBJ2-5; D is uncertain. Germline lookup yields CDR1 SGHRS and CDR2 YFSETQ. V lost 0 bases, J lost 3 bases, and 12 bases lay in between. The CDR3 has 15 residues.

The rearrangement uses TRBV5-4 and TRBJ1-1, with D possibly matching TRBD1 (5 bases). V shed 2 bases and J shed 6 bases, with 11 bases lying between them. Germline CDR1 reads SGHNT; CDR2 reads YYREEE (reference sequence). CDR3 length: 13 residues. The CDR3 DNA reads as TGTGCCAGCAGCTTAGGGGTAGGGGCTGAAGCTTTCTTT. Translated, it gives CASSLGVGAEAFF.

The chain couples TRBV19 to TRBJ2-1; the D is unclear. Trimming took 7 bases from V and 6 from J, leaving 13 bases between them. The CDR3 spans 13 residues. Germline-derived CDR1 and CDR2 are LNHDA and SQIVND (reference sequence). CDR3 residues: CASTPFLGNEQFF. CDR3 nucleotide sequence: TGTGCCAGTACCCCATTCCTCGGCAATGAGCAGTTCTTC.

In its sample, this clone was seen a few times. For the CDR3, the DNA is TGTGCCACCGGAGGGAGGTCCTATAATTCACCCCTCCACTTT. Its translation is CATGGRSYNSPLHF. The chain recombines TRBV6-5 with TRBJ1-6, with D unclear. CDR1 is MNHEY, CDR2 SVGAGI, per germline. The CDR3 has 14 amino acids. V gave up 10 bases and J gave up 1 base, with 11 bases separating them.